This T cell receptor (beta chain) is drawn from a study of blood T cell repertoires in COVID-19. Study overall: Acute-phase and convalescent COVID-19 samples originated in the United States, Italy and Spain. Sources were T cells, B-cell-depleted T cells, or PBMCs; the material itself was cDNA or gDNA.

Original processing notes: Nucleated cell number was recorded as an estimate derived from reference gene primer amplification. This table comes from immunoSEQ multiplex PCR, and its TCRdb copy is limited to in-frame clones, with some not included. From that table come the V and J calls and clone size; the DNA was used to work out D and trimming. Among about 120,000 clones, 80% to 90% were seen once, and the ten largest hold less than 30%. Germline V gives CDR1 MDHEN, CDR2 SYDVKM. CDR3 size: 15 residues. Germline trimming cut 2 bases from V and 8 bases from J; bases unmatched to any gene: 8. The chain employs TRBV28 and TRBJ2-1; TRBD1 matches 8 bases. Sequenced input: peripheral blood. This clonotype was obtained from a man aged 65-85 years with active or convalescent COVID-19. DNA for the CDR3: TGTGCCAGCAGTTTAGGAGGACAGGGATCAGATGAGCAGTTCTTC. Amino acid sequence: CASSLGGQGSDEQFF.